Listed below are T cell receptor beta chains from one sample, sequenced in a study of shared clonotypes between healthy human individuals. Data came from immunoSEQ multiplex PCR; TCRdb stores just in-frame clones and leaves some out. The sample yields hundreds of thousands of clones, 96% seen once. The specimen was naive CD8+ T cells sorted from blood. The source of these receptors is a woman in her 30s in good health. CDR3s include the opening cysteine and the closing phenylalanine or tryptophan. D genes are given only for firm matches. Clone size appears in some rows only: once, few, many, or a class for an expanded clone.

j_gene | abundance | v_gene | d_gene | CDR3nt | CDR3aa
TRBJ2-2 | NA | TRBV11-2 | TRBD1 | TGTGCCAGCAGCTTAACAGGGGATACCGGGGAGCTGTTTTTT | CASSLTGDTGELFF
TRBJ2-2 | NA | TRBV19 | NA | TGTGCCAGTAGGTCCAGGGACGTGGCCGGGGAGCTGTTTTTT | CASRSRDVAGELFF
TRBJ1-5 | few | TRBV4-1 | NA | TGCGCCAGCAGCCAAGATCCGGGGCAGCCCCAGCATTTT | CASSQDPGQPQHF
TRBJ2-1 | NA | TRBV4-1 | TRBD2 | TGCGCCAGCACGAGGCTAGCGGGCACGAATGAGCAGTTCTTC | CASTRLAGTNEQFF
TRBJ1-1 | NA | TRBV19 | NA | TGTGCCAGTAGTATAGGGAGTATGATGAACACTGAAGCTTTCTTT | CASSIGSMMNTEAFF
TRBJ2-3 | NA | TRBV6-6 | NA | TGTGCCAGCAGTTATTTTAGCGGATCCACAGATACGCAGTATTTT | CASSYFSGSTDTQYF
TRBJ2-6 | NA | TRBV5-1 | NA | TGCGCCAGCAGCCTGAAAAGTGCTGGGGCCAACGTCCTGACTTTC | CASSLKSAGANVLTF
TRBJ1-3 | NA | TRBV30 | NA | TGTGCCTGTTCGAACTCTGGAAACACCATATATTTT | CACSNSGNTIYF
TRBJ2-2 | NA | TRBV11-3 | NA | TGTGCCAGCAGCCTCGATCCTGGGGAGCTGTTTTTT | CASSLDPGELFF
TRBJ2-7 | NA | TRBV6-1 | NA | TGTGCCAGCAGTGTTTCGGTCTCCTACGAGCAGTACTTC | CASSVSVSYEQYF
TRBJ1-5 | NA | TRBV30 | NA | TGTGCCTGGGGTGAGGACCGAATCAATCAGCCCCAGCATTTT | CAWGEDRINQPQHF
TRBJ1-1 | NA | TRBV9 | TRBD1 | TGTGCCAGCAGCGCCGGACAGGGGGCGGAAGGCACTGAAGCTTTCTTT | CASSAGQGAEGTEAFF
TRBJ1-5 | NA | TRBV18 | NA | TGTGCCAGCTCACCACCGCAGCAGCCCCAGCATTTT | CASSPPQQPQHF
TRBJ2-5 | NA | TRBV27 | NA | TGTGCCAGCAGTTTACGGCCAGCCCAAGAGACCCAGTACTTC | CASSLRPAQETQYF
TRBJ1-5 | NA | TRBV7-9 | TRBD1 | TGTGCCAGCAGCGCGACCGGGACAGCGAAAAATCAGCCCCAGCATTTT | CASSATGTAKNQPQHF
TRBJ2-5 | NA | TRBV19 | NA | TGTGCCAGTAGTAGTGGGGGATGGGGTCAAGAGACCCAGTACTTC | CASSSGGWGQETQYF
TRBJ1-2 | NA | TRBV5-6 | NA | TGTGCCAGCAGCTTGACCTCCGGACAGTTATATGGCTACACCTTC | CASSLTSGQLYGYTF
TRBJ1-1 | NA | TRBV4-1 | NA | TGCGCCAGCAGCCAAGACGTGGAAACCACTGAAGCTTTCTTT | CASSQDVETTEAFF
TRBJ2-2 | NA | TRBV19 | NA | TGTGCCAGTAGTCTCACACGAACTTATGGGGAGCTGTTTTTT | CASSLTRTYGELFF
TRBJ2-3 | once | TRBV14 | NA | TGTGCCAGCAGCAGGGACACCTTCACAGATACGCAGTATTTT | CASSRDTFTDTQYF
TRBJ2-7 | NA | TRBV5-5 | NA | TGTGCCAGCAGTCCGGGTCTAGGGGGGACCTACGAGCAGTACTTC | CASSPGLGGTYEQYF
TRBJ2-7 | few | TRBV30 | NA | TGTGCCTGGAGTATGGGGTACGAGCAGTACTTC | CAWSMGYEQYF
TRBJ2-1 | NA | TRBV4-2 | NA | TGTGCCAGCAGCCAATCCAATGAGCAGTTCTTC | CASSQSNEQFF
TRBJ2-1 | NA | TRBV27 | TRBD1 | TGTGCCAGCAGTCCCCAACCGGGACAGGGGATCAATGAGCAGTTCTTC | CASSPQPGQGINEQFF
TRBJ2-2 | NA | TRBV7-2 | TRBD2 | TGTGCCAGCAGCTTCCTAACTAGCGGGAGATCCGGGGAGCTGTTTTTT | CASSFLTSGRSGELFF
TRBJ2-1 | NA | TRBV5-4 | TRBD1 | TGTGCCAGCAGTCCGGGGACAGCTTACAATGAGCAGTTCTTC | CASSPGTAYNEQFF